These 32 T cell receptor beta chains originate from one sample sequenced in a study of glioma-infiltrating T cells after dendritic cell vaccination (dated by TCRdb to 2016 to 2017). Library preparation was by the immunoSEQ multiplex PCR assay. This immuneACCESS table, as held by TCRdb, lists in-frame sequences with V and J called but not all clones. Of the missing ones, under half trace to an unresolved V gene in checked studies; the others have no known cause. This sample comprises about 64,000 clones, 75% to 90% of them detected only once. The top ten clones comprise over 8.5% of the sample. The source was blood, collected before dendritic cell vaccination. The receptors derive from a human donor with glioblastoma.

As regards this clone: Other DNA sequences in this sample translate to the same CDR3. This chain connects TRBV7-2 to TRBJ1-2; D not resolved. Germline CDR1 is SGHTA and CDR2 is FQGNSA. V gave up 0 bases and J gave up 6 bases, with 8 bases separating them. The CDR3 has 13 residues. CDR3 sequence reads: CASSLAPGNGYTF. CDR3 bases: TGTGCCAGCAGCTTAGCCCCCGGGAATGGCTACACCTTC.

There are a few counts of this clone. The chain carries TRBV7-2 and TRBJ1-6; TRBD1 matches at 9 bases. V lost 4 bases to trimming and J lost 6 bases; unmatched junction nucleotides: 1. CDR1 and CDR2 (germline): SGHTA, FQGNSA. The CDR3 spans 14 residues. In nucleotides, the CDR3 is TGTGCCAGCAGCTCGGGACAGGGTAATTCACCCCTCCACTTT. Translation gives CASSSGQGNSPLHF.

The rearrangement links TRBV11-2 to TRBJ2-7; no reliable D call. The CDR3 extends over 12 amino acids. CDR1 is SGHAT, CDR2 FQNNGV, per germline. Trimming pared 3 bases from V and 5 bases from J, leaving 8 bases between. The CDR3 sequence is CASSFQIHEQYF. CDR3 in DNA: TGTGCCAGCAGCTTTCAGATCCACGAGCAGTACTTC.

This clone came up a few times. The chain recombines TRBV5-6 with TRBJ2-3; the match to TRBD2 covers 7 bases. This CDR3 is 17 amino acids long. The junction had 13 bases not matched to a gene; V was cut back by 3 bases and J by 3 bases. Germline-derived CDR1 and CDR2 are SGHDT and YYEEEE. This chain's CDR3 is CASSSPMGREGTDTQYF. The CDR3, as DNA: TGTGCCAGCAGCTCCCCCATGGGCAGGGAGGGAACAGATACGCAGTATTTT.

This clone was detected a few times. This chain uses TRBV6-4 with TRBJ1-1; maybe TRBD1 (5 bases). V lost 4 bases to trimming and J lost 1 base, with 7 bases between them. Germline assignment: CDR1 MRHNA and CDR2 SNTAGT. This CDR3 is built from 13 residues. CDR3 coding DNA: TGTGCCAGCAGTGGACAGCCGAACACTGAAGCTTTCTTT. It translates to CASSGQPNTEAFF.

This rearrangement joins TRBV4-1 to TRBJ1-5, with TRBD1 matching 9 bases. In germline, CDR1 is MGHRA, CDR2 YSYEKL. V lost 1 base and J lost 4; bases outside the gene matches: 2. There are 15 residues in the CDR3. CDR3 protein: CASSQVGTGNQPQHF. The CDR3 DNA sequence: TGCGCCAGCAGCCAAGTCGGGACAGGGAATCAGCCCCAGCATTTT.

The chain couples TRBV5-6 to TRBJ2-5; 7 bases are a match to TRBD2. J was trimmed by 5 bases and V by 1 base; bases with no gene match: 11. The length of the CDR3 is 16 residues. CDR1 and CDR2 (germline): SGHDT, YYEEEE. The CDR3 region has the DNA TGTGCCAGCAGCTTGTACGCTAGCGGACCGAGGGAGACCCAGTACTTC. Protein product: CASSLYASGPRETQYF.

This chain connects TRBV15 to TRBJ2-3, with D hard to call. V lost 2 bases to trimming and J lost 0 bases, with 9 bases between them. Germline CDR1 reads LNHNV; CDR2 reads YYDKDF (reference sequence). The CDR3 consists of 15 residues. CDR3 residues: CATSRPRLSTDTQYF. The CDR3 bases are TGTGCCACCAGCAGACCCAGACTGAGCACAGATACGCAGTATTTT. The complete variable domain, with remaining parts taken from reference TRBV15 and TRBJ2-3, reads DAMVIQNPRYQVTQFGKPVTLSCSQTLNHNVMYWYQQKSSQAPKLLFHYYDKDFNNEADTPDNFQSRRPNTSFCFLDIRSPGLGDTAMYLCATSRPRLSTDTQYFGPGTRLTVL.

The CDR3 DNA is TGTGCCAGCAGTGAAAAGGGACAGGGATACTACGAGCAGTACTTC. Its protein product is CASSEKGQGYYEQYF. The J gene is TRBJ2-7, the V gene TRBV2; 9 bases line up with TRBD1. J lost 3 bases, V lost 2 bases, and 5 bases had no gene match. Germline V gene sequence: CDR1 SNHLY, CDR2 FYNNEI. The CDR3 totals 15 residues.

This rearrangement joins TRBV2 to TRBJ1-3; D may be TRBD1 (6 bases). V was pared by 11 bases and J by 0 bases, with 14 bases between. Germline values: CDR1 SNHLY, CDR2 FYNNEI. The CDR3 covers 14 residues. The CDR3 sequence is CAGETGPSGNTIYF. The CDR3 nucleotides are TGTGCCGGGGAGACAGGACCCTCTGGAAACACCATATATTTT.

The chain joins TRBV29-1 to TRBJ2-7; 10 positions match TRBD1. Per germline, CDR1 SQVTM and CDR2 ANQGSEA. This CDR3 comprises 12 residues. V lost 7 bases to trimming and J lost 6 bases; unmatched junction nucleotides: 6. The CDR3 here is CSAEGQGSEQYF. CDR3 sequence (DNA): TGCAGCGCCGAGGGACAGGGGAGCGAGCAGTACTTC.

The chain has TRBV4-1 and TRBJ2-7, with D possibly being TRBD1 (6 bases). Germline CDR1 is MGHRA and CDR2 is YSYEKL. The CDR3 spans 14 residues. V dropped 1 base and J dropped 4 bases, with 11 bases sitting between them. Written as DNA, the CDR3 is TGCGCCAGCAGCCAAGGCAGGGGCTCATACGAGCAGTACTTC. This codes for CASSQGRGSYEQYF.

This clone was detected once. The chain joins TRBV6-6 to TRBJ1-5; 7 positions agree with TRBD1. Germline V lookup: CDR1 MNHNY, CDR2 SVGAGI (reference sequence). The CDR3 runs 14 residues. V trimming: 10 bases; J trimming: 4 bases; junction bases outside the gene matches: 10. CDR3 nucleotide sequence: TGTGCCACCGCAACGGGACAGACAAATCAGCCCCAGCATTTT. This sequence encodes CATATGQTNQPQHF.

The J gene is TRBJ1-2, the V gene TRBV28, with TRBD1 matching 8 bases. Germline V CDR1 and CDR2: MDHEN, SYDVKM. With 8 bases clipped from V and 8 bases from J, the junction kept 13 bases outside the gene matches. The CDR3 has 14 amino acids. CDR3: CASQTWTGLRGYTF. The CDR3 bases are TGTGCCAGCCAAACTTGGACAGGGCTTCGAGGCTACACCTTC.

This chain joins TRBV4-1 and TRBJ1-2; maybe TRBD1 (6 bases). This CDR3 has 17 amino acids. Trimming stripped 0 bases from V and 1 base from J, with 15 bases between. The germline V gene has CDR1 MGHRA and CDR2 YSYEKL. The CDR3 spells CASSQDPRAGVNYGYTF. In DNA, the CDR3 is TGCGCCAGCAGCCAAGATCCTAGGGCAGGGGTTAACTATGGCTACACCTTC.

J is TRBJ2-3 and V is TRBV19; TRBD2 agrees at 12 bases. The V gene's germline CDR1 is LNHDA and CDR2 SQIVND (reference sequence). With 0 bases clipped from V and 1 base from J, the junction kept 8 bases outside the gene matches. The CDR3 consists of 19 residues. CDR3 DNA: TGTGCCAGTAGTATAGATGGACTAGCGGGGACCTTCGGCACAGATACGCAGTATTTT. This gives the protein CASSIDGLAGTFGTDTQYF.

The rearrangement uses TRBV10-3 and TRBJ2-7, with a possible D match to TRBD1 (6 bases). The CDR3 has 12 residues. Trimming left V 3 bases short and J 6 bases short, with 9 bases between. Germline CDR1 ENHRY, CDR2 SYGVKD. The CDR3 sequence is CAISDAGVEQYF. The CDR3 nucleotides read TGTGCCATCAGTGACGCAGGGGTCGAGCAGTACTTC.

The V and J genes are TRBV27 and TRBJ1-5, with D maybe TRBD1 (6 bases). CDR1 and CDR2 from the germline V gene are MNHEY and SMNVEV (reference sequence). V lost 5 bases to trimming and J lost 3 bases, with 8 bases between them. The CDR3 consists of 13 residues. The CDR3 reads CASSGDTNQPQHF. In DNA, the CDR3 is TGTGCCAGCAGTGGGGACACCAATCAGCCCCAGCATTTT.

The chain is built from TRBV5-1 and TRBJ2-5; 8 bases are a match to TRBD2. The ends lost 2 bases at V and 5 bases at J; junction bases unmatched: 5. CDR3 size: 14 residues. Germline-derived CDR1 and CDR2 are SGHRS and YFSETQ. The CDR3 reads CASSFSGGRETQYF. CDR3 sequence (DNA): TGCGCCAGCAGCTTTTCGGGGGGGCGGGAGACCCAGTACTTC.

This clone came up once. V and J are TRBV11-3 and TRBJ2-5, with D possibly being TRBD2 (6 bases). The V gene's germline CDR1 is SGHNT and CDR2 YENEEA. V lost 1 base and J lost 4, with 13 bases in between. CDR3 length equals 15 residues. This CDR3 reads CASSLVGGVGETQYF. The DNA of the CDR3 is TGTGCCAGCAGCTTAGTCGGGGGTGTCGGAGAGACCCAGTACTTC. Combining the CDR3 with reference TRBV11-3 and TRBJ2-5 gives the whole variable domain EAGVVQSPRYKIIEKKQPVAFWCNPISGHNTLYWYLQNLGQGPELLIRYENEEAVDDSQLPKDRFSAERLKGVDSTLKIQPAELGDSAVYLCASSLVGGVGETQYFGPGTRLLVL.

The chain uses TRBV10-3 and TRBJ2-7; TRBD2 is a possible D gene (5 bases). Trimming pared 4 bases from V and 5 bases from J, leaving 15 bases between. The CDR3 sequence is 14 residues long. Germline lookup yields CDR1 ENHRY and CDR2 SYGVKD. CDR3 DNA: TGTGCCATCAGTGGGCGCGGACTTGTGGACGAGCAGTACTTC. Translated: CAISGRGLVDEQYF.

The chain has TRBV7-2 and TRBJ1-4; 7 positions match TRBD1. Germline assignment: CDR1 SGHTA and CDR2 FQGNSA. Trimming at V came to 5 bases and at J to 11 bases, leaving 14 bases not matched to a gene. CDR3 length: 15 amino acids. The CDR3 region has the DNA TGTGCCAGCAGCCCCATGGGACAGCGACTTGGGAAACTGTTTTTT. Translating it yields CASSPMGQRLGKLFF.

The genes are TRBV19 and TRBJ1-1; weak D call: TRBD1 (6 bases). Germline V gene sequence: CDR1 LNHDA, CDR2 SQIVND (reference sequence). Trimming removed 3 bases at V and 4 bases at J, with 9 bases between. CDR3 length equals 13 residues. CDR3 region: CASSIQGPTEAFF. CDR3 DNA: TGTGCCAGTAGTATCCAGGGGCCCACTGAAGCTTTCTTT.

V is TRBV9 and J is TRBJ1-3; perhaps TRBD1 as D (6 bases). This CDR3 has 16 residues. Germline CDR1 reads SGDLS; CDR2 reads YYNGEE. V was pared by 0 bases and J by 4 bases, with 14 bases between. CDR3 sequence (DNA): TGTGCCAGCAGCGTAGCGACAGGACCTTCAGGAAACACCATATATTTT. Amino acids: CASSVATGPSGNTIYF.

CDR3 sequence reads: CASSDDTTRYSNQPQHF. Here the CDR3 DNA reads TGTGCCAGCAGTGACGACACAACCCGTTATAGCAATCAGCCCCAGCATTTT. The rearrangement joins TRBV6-1 to TRBJ1-5; D is uncertain. This CDR3 has 17 amino acids. Germline assignment: CDR1 MNHNS and CDR2 SASEGT. Deletions cut 3 bases from V and 0 bases from J, with 15 bases between.

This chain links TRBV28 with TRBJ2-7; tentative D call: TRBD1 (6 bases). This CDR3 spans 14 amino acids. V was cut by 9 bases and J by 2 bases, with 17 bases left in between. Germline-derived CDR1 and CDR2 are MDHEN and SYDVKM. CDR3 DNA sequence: TGTGCCAGTCACGGACAGTATCTCGCCTACGAGCAGTACTTC. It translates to CASHGQYLAYEQYF.

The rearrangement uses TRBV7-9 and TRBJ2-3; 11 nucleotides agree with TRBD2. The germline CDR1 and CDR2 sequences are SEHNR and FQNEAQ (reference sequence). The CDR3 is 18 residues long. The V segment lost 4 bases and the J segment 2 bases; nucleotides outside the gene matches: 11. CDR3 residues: CASSSRLAGGLHTDTQYF. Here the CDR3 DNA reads TGTGCCAGCAGCTCCCGCCTAGCGGGGGGCCTACACACAGATACGCAGTATTTT.

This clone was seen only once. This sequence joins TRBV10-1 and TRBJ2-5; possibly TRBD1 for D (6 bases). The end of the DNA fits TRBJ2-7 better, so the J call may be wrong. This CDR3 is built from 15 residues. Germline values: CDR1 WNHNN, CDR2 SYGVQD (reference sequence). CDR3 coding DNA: TGCGCCAGCAGGCCAGGGGTCCGCAGCTCCTACGAGCAGTACTTC. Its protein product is CASRPGVRSSYEQYF.

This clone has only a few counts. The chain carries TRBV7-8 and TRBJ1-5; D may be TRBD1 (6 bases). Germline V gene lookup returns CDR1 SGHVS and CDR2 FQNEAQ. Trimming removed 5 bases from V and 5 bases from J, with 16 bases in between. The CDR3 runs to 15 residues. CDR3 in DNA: TGTGCCAGCAGCCTAGGCGGGGGCTGGCATCAGCCCCAGCATTTT. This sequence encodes CASSLGGGWHQPQHF.

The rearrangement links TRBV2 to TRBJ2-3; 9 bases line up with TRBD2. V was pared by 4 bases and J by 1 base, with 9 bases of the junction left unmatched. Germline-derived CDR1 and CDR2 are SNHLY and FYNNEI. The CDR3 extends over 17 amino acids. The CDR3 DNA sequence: TGTGCCAGCAGTGCCCTCGGGATAGCGGGGGGCACAGATACGCAGTATTTT. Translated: CASSALGIAGGTDTQYF.

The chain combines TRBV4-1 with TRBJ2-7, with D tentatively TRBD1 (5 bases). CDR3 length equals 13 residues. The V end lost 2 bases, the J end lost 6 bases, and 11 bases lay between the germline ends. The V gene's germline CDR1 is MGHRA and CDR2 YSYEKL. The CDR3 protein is CASSQIGAREQYF. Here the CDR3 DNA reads TGCGCCAGCAGCCAAATTGGGGCACGCGAGCAGTACTTC.

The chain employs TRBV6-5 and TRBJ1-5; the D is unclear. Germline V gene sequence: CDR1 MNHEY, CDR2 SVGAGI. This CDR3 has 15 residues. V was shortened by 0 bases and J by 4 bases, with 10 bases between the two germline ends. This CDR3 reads CASSYSPGPNQPQHF. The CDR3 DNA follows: TGTGCCAGCAGTTACTCGCCAGGCCCGAATCAGCCCCAGCATTTT.